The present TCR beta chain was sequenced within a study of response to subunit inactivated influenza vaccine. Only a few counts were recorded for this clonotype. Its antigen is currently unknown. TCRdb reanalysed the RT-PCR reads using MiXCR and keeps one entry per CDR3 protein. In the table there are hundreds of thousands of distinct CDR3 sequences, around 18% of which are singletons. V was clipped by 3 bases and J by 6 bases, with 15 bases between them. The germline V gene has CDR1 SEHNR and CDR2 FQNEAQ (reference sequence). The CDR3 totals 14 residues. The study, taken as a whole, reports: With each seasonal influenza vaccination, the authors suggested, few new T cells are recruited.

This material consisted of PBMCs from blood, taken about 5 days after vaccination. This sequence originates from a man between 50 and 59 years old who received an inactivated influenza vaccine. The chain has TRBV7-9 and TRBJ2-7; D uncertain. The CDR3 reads CASSLGSRLTEQYF. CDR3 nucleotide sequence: TGTGCCAGCAGCTTGGGTTCGCGGTTGACCGAGCAGTACTTC.